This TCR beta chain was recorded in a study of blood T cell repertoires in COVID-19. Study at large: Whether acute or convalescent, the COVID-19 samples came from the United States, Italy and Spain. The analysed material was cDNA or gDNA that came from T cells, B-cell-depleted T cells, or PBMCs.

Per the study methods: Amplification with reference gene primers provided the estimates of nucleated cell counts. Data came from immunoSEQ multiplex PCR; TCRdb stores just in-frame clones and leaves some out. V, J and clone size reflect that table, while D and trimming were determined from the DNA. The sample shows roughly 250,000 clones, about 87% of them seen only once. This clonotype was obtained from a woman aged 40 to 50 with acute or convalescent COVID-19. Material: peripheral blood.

DNA of the CDR3: TGTGCCAGCAGTTTAACCACAGTGCCTGGAACCGGGGAGCTGTTTTTT. It codes for CASSLTTVPGTGELFF. The V and J genes are TRBV27 and TRBJ2-2; the D is unclear. CDR1 MNHEY and CDR2 SMNVEV come from the germline V gene (reference sequence). CDR3 length: 16 amino acids. V dropped 2 bases and J dropped 5 bases, with 15 bases sitting between them.